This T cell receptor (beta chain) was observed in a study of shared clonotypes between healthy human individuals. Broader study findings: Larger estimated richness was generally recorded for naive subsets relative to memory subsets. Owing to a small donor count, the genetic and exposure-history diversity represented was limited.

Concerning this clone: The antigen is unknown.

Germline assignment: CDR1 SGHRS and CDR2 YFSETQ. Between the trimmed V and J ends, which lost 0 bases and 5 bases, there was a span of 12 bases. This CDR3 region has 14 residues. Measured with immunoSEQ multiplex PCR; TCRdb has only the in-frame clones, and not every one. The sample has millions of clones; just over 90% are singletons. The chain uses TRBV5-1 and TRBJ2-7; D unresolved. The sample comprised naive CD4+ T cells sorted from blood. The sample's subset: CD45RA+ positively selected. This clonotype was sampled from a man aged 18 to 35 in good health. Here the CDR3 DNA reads TGCGCCAGCAGCTTGGCAGGCCCTCCGGACGAGCAGTACTTC. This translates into CASSLAGPPDEQYF.